The rows below give T cell receptor beta chains drawn from one sample of a study of T cells expressing NK-cell markers. TCRdb reprocessed the 5' RACE reads and reports one entry per CDR3 protein, with no DNA. The sample data list 440,000 or so distinct CDR3 sequences. Sequencing used blood T cells: a sorted CD56 or NKG2C T cell subset, CD4+ or CD8+ T cells, or bulk PBMC T cells (not recorded which). These receptor sequences come from a woman between 18 and 70 years old in good health. Both conserved end residues are part of each CDR3.

TRBJ2-7,TRBV5-6,CASSDLAGGSYEQYF
TRBJ2-1,TRBV11-2,CASSPGLGGPEQFF
TRBJ1-2,TRBV24-1,CATSDLFSRGYGYTF
TRBJ2-1,TRBV11-3,CASSLGRTDNEQFF
TRBJ2-5,TRBV12-3/TRBV12-4,CASSLPHGETQYF
TRBJ2-3,TRBV7-2,CASSFVLAEGDTQYF
TRBJ1-2,TRBV25-1,CASSAIPGQGMNGYTF
TRBJ2-5,TRBV25-1,CASSEYPGEGETQYF
TRBJ1-1,TRBV9,CASSLQTGETEAFF
TRBJ2-1,TRBV20-1,CSAYRTSRIYNEQFF
TRBJ1-5,TRBV6-1,CASSEALRYQPQHF
TRBJ2-7,TRBV20-1,CSASTGKSPYEQYF
TRBJ2-5,TRBV7-8,CASSIGWGWREAETQYF
TRBJ2-2,TRBV7-9,CASRQDSFTGELFF
TRBJ2-5,TRBV5-6,CASNMVGLAGPQETQYF
TRBJ2-3,TRBV5-1,CASSLGHLAGVSTDTQYF
TRBJ1-1,TRBV25-1,CASSEFRAAGNTEAFF
TRBJ2-1,TRBV19,CASSIVRGLSSYNEQFF
TRBJ1-6,TRBV4-1,CASNSVWTADSPLHF
TRBJ2-5,TRBV13,CASSLGPPGETQYF
TRBJ2-5,TRBV20-1,CSAGMDLGEETQYF
TRBJ2-3,TRBV12-3/TRBV12-4,CASSTGNTDTQYF
TRBJ1-5,TRBV12-3/TRBV12-4,CASSPGRRSNQPQHF
TRBJ2-2,TRBV5-4,CASSLEYPNTGELFF
TRBJ1-1,TRBV4-3,CASSPTGPGNTEAFF
TRBJ2-1,TRBV18,CASSPGLAAPYNEQFF
TRBJ2-6,TRBV29-1,CATSSGANVLTF
TRBJ1-5,TRBV6-1,CASSVEPNQPQHF
TRBJ2-3,TRBV12-3/TRBV12-4,CASSLAENTDTQYF
TRBJ1-1,TRBV5-1,CASSLAIGAGTEAFF
TRBJ1-2,TRBV12-3/TRBV12-4,CASSSPTQNGYTF
TRBJ2-3,TRBV3-1,CASSHGLGTGGADTQYF
TRBJ2-5,TRBV30,CASGQGAMFGTQYF
TRBJ1-5,TRBV6-1,CASSEQRNQPQHF
TRBJ1-5,TRBV27,CASSLSITGGQPQHF
TRBJ1-1,TRBV18,CASSPLGYEAFF
TRBJ1-2,TRBV4-3,CASSHNGQGRYGYTF
TRBJ1-1,TRBV7-2,CASSFRVMNTEAFF
TRBJ2-1,TRBV19,CASSTPGQGFYNEQFF
TRBJ2-1,TRBV12-3/TRBV12-4,CASRSLRGYNEQFF
TRBJ1-2,TRBV3-1,CASSQDGGSYTF
TRBJ1-2,TRBV14,CASSQATGGGYTF
TRBJ1-1,TRBV6-2/TRBV6-3,CASRPTGRVTEAFF
TRBJ2-3,TRBV6-2/TRBV6-3,CASTRGLKRTDTQYF
TRBJ1-1,TRBV29-1,CSVEEQAANTEAFF
TRBJ1-5,TRBV20-1,CSARPRGGSSNQPQHF
TRBJ2-1,TRBV6-6,CASVAGGNEQFF
TRBJ1-1,TRBV30,CAWGGVNTEAFF
TRBJ2-2,TRBV27,CASSLVPVNTGELFF
TRBJ2-1,TRBV11-2,CASTQSGTRFYNEQFF
TRBJ2-3,TRBV7-9,CASSQSFTDTQYF
TRBJ2-3,TRBV14,CASSQVNLDSSTDTQYF
TRBJ2-3,TRBV7-8,CASSLTARTDTQYF
TRBJ2-2,TRBV29-1,CSVVQATNTGELFF
TRBJ1-5,TRBV12-3/TRBV12-4,CASSSPSQGFNQPQHF
TRBJ2-5,TRBV4-1,CASSVTGILETQYF
TRBJ2-6,TRBV11-2,CASRGRSQTGANVLTF